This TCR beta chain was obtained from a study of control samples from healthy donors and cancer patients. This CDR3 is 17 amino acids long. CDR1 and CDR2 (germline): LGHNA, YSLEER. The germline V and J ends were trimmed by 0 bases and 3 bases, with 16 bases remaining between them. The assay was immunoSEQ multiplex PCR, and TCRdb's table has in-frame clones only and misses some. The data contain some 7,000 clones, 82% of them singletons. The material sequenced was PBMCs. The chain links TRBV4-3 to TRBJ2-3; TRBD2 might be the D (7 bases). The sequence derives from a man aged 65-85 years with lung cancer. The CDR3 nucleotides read TGCGCCAGCAGCCAAGATGGGGGGCTAGCGGAAACAGATACGCAGTATTTT. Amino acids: CASSQDGGLAETDTQYF.